The clone carrying this T cell receptor beta chain turned up a few times. The data are from a study of cytotoxic CD8 clonotypes in ibrutinib-treated CLL. Sequencing was performed with immunoSEQ multiplex PCR; in TCRdb, only in-frame clones are kept and a portion is missing. The sample yields roughly 42,000 clones, 65% seen once. The CDR3 totals 15 residues. J gave up 3 bases and V 2 bases, and 4 bases lay outside the gene matches. Germline V gene lookup returns CDR1 MDHEN and CDR2 SYDVKM. The sequence derives from a human donor with chronic lymphocytic leukemia. V usage is TRBV28 and J usage is TRBJ2-7; 10 positions match TRBD2. The sequences come from PBMCs, collected after 24 months of ibrutinib treatment. CDR3 DNA sequence: TGTGCCAGCAGTTTAATGCTAGCGGGGGACTACGAGCAGTACTTC. Amino acids: CASSLMLAGDYEQYF. The whole variable domain, remainder taken from reference TRBV28 and TRBJ2-7, is DVKVTQSSRYLVKRTGEKVFLECVQDMDHENMFWYRQDPGLGLRLIYFSYDVKMKEKGDIPEGYSVSREKKERFSLILESASTNQTSMYLCASSLMLAGDYEQYFGPGTRLTVT.